Presented here are 17 T cell receptor beta chains from one specimen sequenced in a study of CD8+CD57+ T cells in acquired aplastic anemia. Researchers used genomic DNA as the template to profile TCR beta VDJ and CDR3. TCRdb fed the reads into MiXCR, producing one record per CDR3 protein. The table shows about 160,000 distinct CDR3 sequences, with around 48% occurring only once. Previously, flow cytometry had revealed CD8+CD57+ cell expansion in the patients chosen for sequencing. Specimen: sorted CD4+, CD8+, or CD8+CD57+ T cells (not recorded which) from PBMCs. The receptor set was obtained from a human donor with aplastic anemia.

This clonotype was counted a few times. The chain links TRBV2 to TRBJ2-3; no clear D. The CDR3 contains 12 residues. V lost 3 bases and J lost 7, with 8 bases in between. The V gene's germline CDR1 is SNHLY and CDR2 FYNNEI. The CDR3 DNA is TGTGCCAGCAGTGACAGAACCAATACGCAGTATTTT. This codes for CASSDRTNTQYF.

CDR3 bases: TGCAGTGCTTACGGACTAGCGGGGCAATACGAGCAGTACTTC. Protein: CSAYGLAGQYEQYF. The rearrangement links TRBV20-1 to TRBJ2-7; TRBD2 matches 12 bases. The germline CDR1 and CDR2 sequences are DFQATT and SNEGSKA (reference sequence). J lost 4 bases, V lost 5 bases, and 6 bases had no gene match. The CDR3 runs to 14 residues.

This clonotype has just one count. The chain has TRBV7-8 and TRBJ1-1, with a weak D call TRBD1 (5 bases). The CDR3 is 15 amino acids. The V gene lost 2 bases and the J gene lost 5 bases, with 15 bases spanning the gap. Germline V gene lookup returns CDR1 SGHVS and CDR2 FQNEAQ. CDR3 coding DNA: TGTGCCAGCAGCTTATTAAGGGGTGGTGGGACTGAAGCTTTCTTT. Its translation is CASSLLRGGGTEAFF. Variable domain in full (rest from reference TRBV7-8 and TRBJ1-1): GAGVSQSPRYKVAKRGQDVALRCDPISGHVSLFWYQQALGQGPEFLTYFQNEAQLDKSGLPSDRFFAERPEGSVSTLKIQRTQQEDSAVYLCASSLLRGGGTEAFFGQGTRLTVV.

This clonotype was recorded many times. The V gene is TRBV19, the J gene TRBJ2-2, with unresolved D. This CDR3 has 12 residues. Germline CDR1 is LNHDA and CDR2 is SQIVND (reference sequence). V was trimmed by 5 bases and J by 3 bases, leaving 4 bases between them. The CDR3 here is CASSRDTGELFF. Here the CDR3 DNA reads TGTGCCAGTAGTCGGGACACCGGGGAGCTGTTTTTT.

This clonotype has a handful of counts. This chain uses TRBV6-6 with TRBJ2-1, with 8 bases matching TRBD2. The V segment lost 4 bases and the J segment 8 bases; nucleotides outside the gene matches: 7. Germline values: CDR1 MNHNY, CDR2 SVGAGI (reference sequence). This CDR3 is 14 amino acids long. The CDR3: CASSSETSVDEQFF. CDR3 DNA sequence: TGTGCCAGCAGTTCGGAGACTAGCGTGGATGAGCAGTTCTTC.

This clonotype has ten or more counts. This sequence joins TRBV6-1 and TRBJ1-5; 9 bases are shared with TRBD1. Per the germline V gene, CDR1 is MNHNS and CDR2 is SASEGT. The V segment lost 6 bases and the J segment 5 bases; nucleotides outside the gene matches: 8. This CDR3 spans 15 amino acids. This CDR3 reads CASREWTGEYQPQHF. CDR3 DNA: TGTGCCAGCAGGGAGTGGACAGGGGAGTATCAGCCCCAGCATTTT.

V gene TRBV10-3 combines with J gene TRBJ1-5, with D possibly being TRBD1 (5 bases). Germline lookup yields CDR1 ENHRY and CDR2 SYGVKD. Trimming removed 5 bases at V and 7 bases at J, with 12 bases between. This CDR3 contains 13 residues. The CDR3 here is CAISQGTEQPQHF. The CDR3 DNA reads TGTGCCATCAGTCAAGGGACCGAGCAGCCCCAGCATTTT.

This clonotype was seen only a few times. The rearrangement joins TRBV2 to TRBJ2-5; 10 nucleotides align to TRBD2. After removal of 7 bases from V and 2 bases from J, the junction contained 7 bases not matched to a gene. Germline loops: CDR1 SNHLY, CDR2 FYNNEI. CDR3 length equals 15 residues. CDR3 sequence reads: CASNTQRGGQETQYF. CDR3 in DNA: TGTGCCAGCAACACCCAGCGGGGGGGGCAAGAGACCCAGTACTTC.

Ten or more counts support this clonotype. V gene TRBV4-3 combines with J gene TRBJ2-7; a possible D gene is TRBD2 (5 bases). The V and J ends lost 4 bases and 6 bases respectively, with 7 bases between them. The CDR3 runs to 11 residues. Germline CDR1 reads LGHNA; CDR2 reads YSLEER. The chain's CDR3 is CASSRGSEQYF. CDR3 coding DNA: TGCGCCAGCAGCCGAGGGTCCGAGCAGTACTTC.

This clonotype showed up just a few times. The J gene is TRBJ1-1, the V gene TRBV20-1; weak D call: TRBD1 (5 bases). CDR1 is DFQATT and CDR2 is SNEGSKA in the germline V gene (reference sequence). The CDR3 covers 15 residues. The V gene lost 0 bases and the J gene lost 4 bases, with 15 bases spanning the gap. The CDR3 protein is CSARDLGRRITEAFF. The CDR3 region has the DNA TGCAGTGCTAGAGACCTGGGACGGAGGATCACTGAAGCTTTCTTT.

The chain has TRBV7-9 and TRBJ1-1; 7 bases align to TRBD1. The CDR3 has 12 amino acids. V lost 5 bases and J lost 11; bases outside the gene matches: 8. CDR1 SEHNR and CDR2 FQNEAQ come from the germline V gene (reference sequence). CDR3 protein: CASSGQEVEAFF. In DNA, the CDR3 is TGTGCCAGCAGCGGACAGGAGGTCGAGGCTTTCTTT.

This clonotype has a count of ten or more. The genes are TRBV9 and TRBJ1-6; TRBD1 aligns across 7 bases. V shed 0 bases, J shed 6 bases, and the junction held 9 bases outside the gene matches. Germline CDR1 is SGDLS and CDR2 is YYNGEE. This CDR3 comprises 17 residues. The CDR3 DNA is TGTGCCAGCAGCGTAGAGGATGGGACAGTCCCTAATTCACCCCTCCACTTT. Translating gives CASSVEDGTVPNSPLHF.

In its sample, this clonotype was seen a few times. The chain combines TRBV6-5 with TRBJ1-1, with D unclear. Trimming pared 2 bases from V and 6 bases from J, leaving 10 bases between. Germline V gives CDR1 MNHEY, CDR2 SVGAGI. The CDR3 consists of 13 residues. Here the CDR3 DNA reads TGTGCCAGCAGTTACGACCCAAGGGCTGAAGCTTTCTTT. Protein product: CASSYDPRAEAFF.

About this clonotype itself: A read error is possible here, since a much larger clone lies one base away. Likely a read error: the CDR3 ends without its conserved phenylalanine or tryptophan. The rearrangement joins TRBV27 to TRBJ2-7; no clear D. V gave up 6 bases and J gave up 6 bases, with 12 bases separating them. This CDR3 has 12 residues. The germline V gene has CDR1 MNHEY and CDR2 SMNVEV (reference sequence). CDR3 loop: CASSPRGSEQYS. The CDR3 coding sequence is TGTGCCAGCAGCCCTCGAGGAAGCGAGCAGTACTCC.

The genes are TRBV20-1 and TRBJ2-5; 11 bases match TRBD2. Trimming took 3 bases from V and 4 from J; bases not matched to a gene: 10. Per the germline V gene, CDR1 is DFQATT and CDR2 is SNEGSKA (reference sequence). The CDR3 covers 16 residues. The chain's CDR3 is CSASRGELAGAETQYF. The CDR3 DNA sequence: TGCAGTGCTAGCCGGGGGGAACTAGCGGGAGCAGAGACCCAGTACTTC.

Concerning this clonotype itself: The germline gene is not matched at one end of the junction; a read error may be the cause. The chain couples TRBV11-2 to TRBJ2-7; 12 nucleotides align to TRBD2. The CDR3 length is 16 residues. CDR1 is SGHAT and CDR2 is FQNNGV in the germline V gene. CDR3 sequence reads: CASSHLAGGGIYEQYF. As DNA, the CDR3 is TGTGCCAGCAGCCACCTAGCGGGAGGGGGAATTTACGAGCAGTACTTT.

Ten or more counts support this clonotype. The genes are TRBV12-3 or TRBV12-4 and TRBJ2-3; no clear D gene. Trimming took 5 bases from V and 10 from J, leaving 13 bases between them. The CDR3 runs to 12 residues. The CDR3 coding sequence is TGTGCCAGCAGTCCGGTCCCCATTGCGCAGTATTTT. Translated, it gives CASSPVPIAQYF.